These 21 T cell receptor beta chains were sequenced from one sample in a study of OX40 agonist ivuxolimab in advanced cancers. Sequenced by immunoSEQ multiplex PCR; TCRdb stores in-frame clones only, minus some. Of tens of thousands of clones listed, nearly 90% are singletons. Sequences were derived from CD4+ or CD8+ T cells sorted from blood, sampled in a trial of the OX40 agonist ivuxolimab. These receptors originate from an adult with an advanced solid tumor such as melanoma, head and neck, liver or kidney cancer.

The J gene is TRBJ2-3, the V gene TRBV27; the D gene is possibly TRBD2 (5 bases). Germline V gene lookup returns CDR1 MNHEY and CDR2 SMNVEV (reference sequence). Trimming shortened V by 6 bases and J by 0 bases, and 19 bases separated the two germline ends. This CDR3 is 17 amino acids long. The CDR3 sequence is CASSLLGQRPSTDTQYF. The CDR3 DNA is TGTGCCAGCAGCCTACTAGGGCAGCGACCTAGCACAGATACGCAGTATTTT.

Here the CDR3 DNA reads TGTGCCAGCAGCGTAGCAGGAGATATGAACACTGAAGCTTTCTTT. Protein product: CASSVAGDMNTEAFF. The rearrangement uses TRBV9 and TRBJ1-1; D gene ambiguous. This CDR3 has 15 amino acids. Germline-derived CDR1 and CDR2 are SGDLS and YYNGEE. Trimming took off 0 bases at V and 0 bases at J, with 9 bases between the two ends.

The chain recombines TRBV7-8 with TRBJ1-5; 8 bases line up with TRBD1. Unmatched junction bases numbered 11, after V lost 4 bases and J lost 0 bases. The CDR3 spans 18 residues. Germline CDR1 and CDR2: SGHVS and FQNEAQ. For the CDR3, the DNA is TGTGCCAGCAGCTCAGGCGGGACAGGATCGTATAGCAATCAGCCCCAGCATTTT. It translates to CASSSGGTGSYSNQPQHF.

The chain has TRBV11-2 and TRBJ2-7; 12 bases map to TRBD2. The trim removed 5 bases at V and 4 bases at J, leaving 3 bases unmatched. Germline CDR1 and CDR2: SGHAT and FQNNGV. The CDR3 is made up of 14 amino acids. In nucleotides, the CDR3 is TGTGCCAGCAGCAGGACTAGCGGGATTTACGAGCAGTACTTC. Translating it yields CASSRTSGIYEQYF.

As regards this clone: Sequence at one end of the junction differs from germline and may be a read error. The CDR3 loop is CSAEGIPSHEQYF. In DNA, the CDR3 is TGCAGCGCTGAAGGGATCCCCTCCCACGAGCAGTACTTC. V is TRBV29-1 and J is TRBJ2-7; unclear D gene. Germline lookup yields CDR1 SQVTM and CDR2 ANQGSEA. The CDR3 is 13 residues long.

This chain joins TRBV7-9 and TRBJ2-1; D possibly uses TRBD1 or TRBD2 (5 bases each). Trimming removed 0 bases from V and 9 bases from J, with 6 bases in between. CDR1 is SEHNR, CDR2 FQNEAQ, per germline (reference sequence). CDR3 length: 12 amino acids. CDR3 sequence: CASSLAGPEQFF. For the CDR3, the DNA is TGTGCCAGCAGCTTAGCGGGACCTGAGCAGTTCTTC.

The rearrangement links TRBV15 to TRBJ1-2; D gene unclear. Looked up from germline, CDR1 is LNHNV and CDR2 is YYDKDF (reference sequence). Trimming cost V 0 bases and J 6 bases, with 11 bases left between them. The CDR3 totals 14 residues. The CDR3 reads CATSRDNYLDGYTF. In DNA, the CDR3 is TGTGCCACCAGCAGAGATAATTATTTGGATGGCTACACCTTC.

The chain employs TRBV27 and TRBJ1-1, with 9 nucleotides matching TRBD1. The V gene end was trimmed by 8 bases and the J gene end by 2 bases; junction bases not matched to a gene: 3. The CDR3 runs 13 residues. Germline CDR1 and CDR2: MNHEY and SMNVEV (reference sequence). The CDR3 DNA follows: TGTGCCAGCCTGGGACAGGGTAACACTGAAGCTTTCTTT. Translation: CASLGQGNTEAFF.

The chain links TRBV7-2 to TRBJ2-7, with 12 bases lining up with TRBD2. CDR3 size: 15 residues. V shed 5 bases, J shed 3 bases, and the junction held 5 bases outside the gene matches. The germline V gene encodes CDR1 SGHTA and CDR2 FQGNSA. The CDR3 reads CASSPELAGGYEQYF. The CDR3 DNA is TGTGCCAGCAGCCCCGAACTAGCGGGGGGCTACGAGCAGTACTTC.

The chain combines TRBV30 with TRBJ1-2, with a possible D match to TRBD1 (6 bases). V gave up 1 base and J gave up 7 bases, with 22 bases separating them. Germline lookup yields CDR1 GTSNPN and CDR2 SVGIG (reference sequence). This CDR3 comprises 16 residues. Here the CDR3 reads CAWSGGPATYFGGYTF. DNA for the CDR3: TGTGCCTGGAGTGGGGGGCCCGCCACATATTTCGGTGGCTACACCTTC.

This sequence joins TRBV2 and TRBJ2-7; D gene uncertain. V was pared by 1 base and J by 3 bases, with 7 bases between. The CDR3 runs to 13 residues. The germline V gene has CDR1 SNHLY and CDR2 FYNNEI. The CDR3 nucleotides are TGTGCCAGCAGTGAAGAGAACCACTACGAGCAGTACTTC. This translates into CASSEENHYEQYF.

Here the CDR3 DNA reads TGTGCCAGCCGTGAGTCTCTAGCCAAAAACATTCAGTACTTC. Translating gives CASRESLAKNIQYF. J is TRBJ2-4 and V is TRBV6-5; D unresolved. V was clipped by 8 bases and J by 0 bases, with 11 bases between them. There are 14 residues in the CDR3. The V gene's germline CDR1 is MNHEY and CDR2 SVGAGI.

This CDR3 is CASSLASSLNTEAFF. Written as DNA, the CDR3 is TGTGCCAGCAGCTTAGCATCTTCACTGAACACTGAAGCTTTCTTT. The chain combines TRBV11-2 with TRBJ1-1; unclear D gene. V gave up 1 base and J gave up 0 bases, with 9 bases separating them. CDR1 SGHAT and CDR2 FQNNGV come from the germline V gene. The CDR3 runs 15 residues. Using reference TRBV11-2 and TRBJ1-1 for the parts outside the CDR3, the full variable domain is EAGVAQSPRYKIIEKRQSVAFWCNPISGHATLYWYQQILGQGPKLLIQFQNNGVVDDSQLPKDRFSAERLKGVDSTLKIQPAKLEDSAVYLCASSLASSLNTEAFFGQGTRLTVV.

CDR3 coding DNA: TGTGCCAGCAGCTTAGAAGCGGGCCTTAATGAGCAGTTCTTC. Its protein is CASSLEAGLNEQFF. The rearrangement joins TRBV7-9 to TRBJ2-1; D perhaps matches TRBD2 (6 bases). Germline V gene data show CDR1 as SEHNR and CDR2 as FQNEAQ (reference sequence). Trimming took 1 base from V and 7 from J, leaving 11 bases between them. The CDR3 is 14 residues long.

As to this clone: A read error is possible here, since a much larger clone lies one base away. The chain is built from TRBV11-1 and TRBJ2-7; D possibly corresponds to TRBD1 (6 bases). The germline V gene encodes CDR1 SGHAT and CDR2 FQDESV (reference sequence). Trimming removed 4 bases at V and 2 bases at J, with 9 bases between. The CDR3 is 13 residues long. CDR3 nucleotides: TGTGCCAGCAGCTCGTGGACAGCCTACGAGCAGTACTTC. Translated: CASSSWTAYEQYF.

The chain links TRBV4-3 to TRBJ1-1; TRBD1 is a possible D gene (5 bases). CDR1 and CDR2 (germline): LGHNA, YSLEER. The CDR3 is 15 amino acids. V was pared by 4 bases and J by 6 bases, with 18 bases between. This CDR3 is CASSRHEVTGAEAFF. The CDR3 DNA follows: TGCGCCAGCAGCCGTCATGAGGTCACGGGGGCTGAAGCTTTCTTT.

This clone has just one count. V usage is TRBV29-1 and J usage is TRBJ2-1, with 10 bases that match TRBD2. The germline V gene has CDR1 SQVTM and CDR2 ANQGSEA. J gave up 4 bases and V 4 bases, and 7 bases lay outside the gene matches. The CDR3 has 15 residues. Here the CDR3 DNA reads TGCAGCGTTGCCGTAGCGGGAGGTCGATACAATGAGCAGTTCTTC. It codes for CSVAVAGGRYNEQFF.

The chain couples TRBV27 to TRBJ2-7; D remains ambiguous. Germline lookup yields CDR1 MNHEY and CDR2 SMNVEV (reference sequence). The CDR3 runs to 14 residues. The germline V and J ends were trimmed by 2 bases and 2 bases, with 10 bases remaining between them. The CDR3 sequence is CASSLPGRPYEQYF. The DNA for the CDR3 is TGTGCCAGCAGTTTACCAGGACGGCCCTACGAGCAGTACTTC.

The rearrangement joins TRBV28 to TRBJ2-7; D remains ambiguous. Germline V gene data show CDR1 as MDHEN and CDR2 as SYDVKM. Trimming removed 0 bases from V and 6 bases from J, with 27 bases in between. This CDR3 spans 19 amino acids. CDR3 protein: CASSLWIPTSPAAPTEQYF. In DNA, the CDR3 is TGTGCCAGCAGTTTATGGATACCCACCTCCCCGGCGGCCCCCACCGAGCAGTACTTC.

The genes are TRBV23-1 and TRBJ2-1, with D maybe TRBD2 (7 bases). TRBV23-1 is an open reading frame, and its role is uncertain. V was trimmed by 4 bases and J by 3 bases, leaving 10 bases between them. The CDR3 spans 14 residues. In DNA form, the CDR3 reads TGCGCCAGCAGTCGGGGGGGCGTCTACAATGAGCAGTTCTTC. As protein: CASSRGGVYNEQFF.

The chain carries TRBV9 and TRBJ2-7, with D hard to call. Looked up from germline, CDR1 is SGDLS and CDR2 is YYNGEE. This CDR3 contains 13 residues. V was clipped by 1 base and J by 7 bases, with 12 bases between them. The DNA for the CDR3 is TGTGCCAGCAGCGTAACCCCAGCCTGGGAGCAGTACTTC. Its protein is CASSVTPAWEQYF.